These T cell receptor beta chains were read from a single sample in a study of T-cell reconstitution after alpha-beta-depleted transplantation in children. MiXCR, applied by TCRdb to the PCR reads, yields one record per CDR3 protein. This table holds a few hundred thousand distinct CDR3 sequences, over 20% found once. The specimen comprised PBMCs, mostly from graft donor cells, sampled 180 days after TCRalphabeta/CD19-depleted stem cell transplant. The receptor source for this set is a male patient younger than 18 who had a stem cell transplant for acute lymphoblastic leukemia, so the T cells may come from the graft donor. Each CDR3 is given with its conserved first and last residue. Each record gives: CDR3 DNA, CDR3 protein, V gene, CDR3 length, clone size, J gene, D gene. A D gene is named only where the DNA matches it firmly. Clone size is not always given. Where it is, it says once, few, many or a class for expanded clones.

TGTGCCAGCAGTGTGATCCCGGGCTACCCTGCGGAAGTGAAGCAGTATTTT CASSVIPGYPAEVKQYF TRBV7-3 17 NA TRBJ2-3 NA
TGTGCCAGCAGCGAACCACGACTAGCGGGAGTGGATACGCAGTATTTT CASSEPRLAGVDTQYF TRBV9 16 few TRBJ2-3 TRBD2
TGTGCCAGCAGGACAGCCAGCACCGGGGAGCTGTTTTTT CASRTASTGELFF TRBV21-1 13 NA TRBJ2-2 NA
TGCAGTGCCTTACAGGGTTGGCAAGAGACCCAGTACTTC CSALQGWQETQYF TRBV20-1 13 NA TRBJ2-5 NA
TGCAGTGTACTAGCGGGAAACACCGGGGAGCTGTTTTTT CSVLAGNTGELFF TRBV20-1 13 few TRBJ2-2 TRBD2
TGTGCCAGCAGCGTAAAAGCGGGAGTGTTAGCCTACGAGCAGTACTTC CASSVKAGVLAYEQYF TRBV9 16 NA TRBJ2-7 TRBD2
TGTGCCAGCAGCTCCGGGACCGTCGACGAGCAGTACTTC CASSSGTVDEQYF TRBV7-9 13 NA TRBJ2-7 NA
TGTGCCAGCAGCTTAGGCCGGGCCGCCTCCAATCAGCCCCAGCATTTT CASSLGRAASNQPQHF TRBV11-2 16 NA TRBJ1-5 NA
TGTGCCAGCAGCTTGAACAGCTTTACGCAGTATTTT CASSLNSFTQYF TRBV5-6 12 NA TRBJ2-3 NA
TGCAGCGAGCTAGACCAGAACACCGGGGAGCTGTTTTTT CSELDQNTGELFF TRBV29-1 13 many TRBJ2-2 NA
TGCAGTGCTAGGGAGACCGGGACCCCACGGTCACCCCTCCACTTT CSARETGTPRSPLHF TRBV20-1 15 NA TRBJ1-6 NA
TGTGCCAGCAGTTTACGAGGGGGACTAGCGGAATATGAGACCCAGTACTTC CASSLRGGLAEYETQYF TRBV12-3/TRBV12-4 17 few TRBJ2-5 TRBD2
TGTGCCAGCACTCCCTCTCGACGGTATAGCAATCAGCCCCAGCATTTT CASTPSRRYSNQPQHF TRBV12-3/TRBV12-4 16 few TRBJ1-5 NA
TGTGCCAGCAGCGTGGGTAAGCGGGAGATTGTGGGATACAATGAGCAGTTCTTC CASSVGKREIVGYNEQFF TRBV9 18 few TRBJ2-1 TRBD2
TGTGCCAGCACGGGCATGCCGGGGGGGGGCAATCAGCCCCAGCATTTT CASTGMPGGGNQPQHF TRBV2 16 few TRBJ1-5 NA
TGCAGCGTCCCTTGGCAGGGGCCTGGGGCCAACGTCCTGACTTTC CSVPWQGPGANVLTF TRBV29-1 15 NA TRBJ2-6 NA
TGCGCCAGCAGCCAAGATCATGGTACGAACACTGAAGCTTTCTTT CASSQDHGTNTEAFF TRBV4-1 15 few TRBJ1-1 NA
TGTGCCAGCAGCCCAAGGACTAGCGGTAGCACAGATACGCAGTATTTT CASSPRTSGSTDTQYF TRBV7-6 16 NA TRBJ2-3 TRBD2
TGCGCCAGCAGCCAGTGGGGGGGGATGAACACTGAAGCTTTCTTT CASSQWGGMNTEAFF TRBV4-1 15 few TRBJ1-1 NA
TGTGCCAGCAGAATGACAGGGCTTCTAGCCAGAGCTCCAAGGGATACGCAGTATTTT CASRMTGLLARAPRDTQYF TRBV3-1 19 NA TRBJ2-3 TRBD1
TGTGCCAGCAGTTTAGAATCTCGGGGAGCGGGTCGGAATGAGCAGTTCTTC CASSLESRGAGRNEQFF TRBV28 17 NA TRBJ2-1 NA
TGCAGTGCTAGCAGCGGGAGGGTCGGGGAGCTGTTTTTT CSASSGRVGELFF TRBV20-1 13 few TRBJ2-2 TRBD2
TGTGCCAGCTCCGACCAGGGGCTTCCGGAAAAACTGTTTTTT CASSDQGLPEKLFF TRBV18 14 few TRBJ1-4 NA
TGTGCCAGCAGTAGGTGGGCTAGCGGCCGCGGAGCCACAGATACGCAGTATTTT CASSRWASGRGATDTQYF TRBV27 18 few TRBJ2-3 TRBD2
TGCAGCGTTGAAGGACTAGTACGCCAAGAGACCCAGTACTTC CSVEGLVRQETQYF TRBV29-1 14 NA TRBJ2-5 NA
TGTGCCATCACCGACGACACAGATACGCAGTATTTT CAITDDTDTQYF TRBV10-3 12 NA TRBJ2-3 NA
TGCGCCAGCAGGCAAGGCCCTTCCTACGAGCAGTACTTC CASRQGPSYEQYF TRBV5-1 13 few TRBJ2-7 NA
TGTGCCAGCAGTTATGACGGGTATGGCTACACCTTC CASSYDGYGYTF TRBV6-5 12 NA TRBJ1-2 NA
TGTGCCACCAGCAGAGATGGGCCAGGGGGTCGTTGGGAGCAGTACTTC CATSRDGPGGRWEQYF TRBV15 16 few TRBJ2-7 TRBD1
TGCGCCAGCAGCCAAGATGAGGGGAGATGGGGCAATCAGCCCCAGCAATTT CASSQDEGRWGNQPQQF TRBV4-1 17 NA TRBJ1-5 NA
TGTGCCAGCACCAGTAGCGGGAGGGCGGTTTTCTACGAGCAGTACTTC CASTSSGRAVFYEQYF TRBV9 16 NA TRBJ2-7 TRBD2
TGCGCCAGCAGCCAGGACAGGGTGAGCACCGGGGAGCTGTTTTTT CASSQDRVSTGELFF TRBV5-1 15 few TRBJ2-2 TRBD1
TGCGCCAGCAGCCGACAGGTCCGTGAGACCCAGTACTTC CASSRQVRETQYF TRBV4-3 13 few TRBJ2-5 NA
TGTGCCAGCAGCCAAGAGGGTGGACTAGCGGGAGCCCATGAGGTTGAGACCCAGTACTTC CASSQEGGLAGAHEVETQYF TRBV14 20 NA TRBJ2-5 TRBD2
TGTGCCAGCAGCTTAGGAGGCCAGCGGAGCTCCTATAATTCACCCCTCCACTTT CASSLGGQRSSYNSPLHF TRBV7-6 18 NA TRBJ1-6 NA